The clone carrying this TCR beta chain was detected once. The target antigen is unknown. Produced via immunoSEQ multiplex PCR; TCRdb's table is partial and in-frame only. In the table there are around 2,000,000 clones, about 95% of which are singletons. Naive-designated CD8 cells lacked CD45RO, were positively enriched for CCR7, and omitted terminally differentiated effector memory CD45RA+ cells. This entry belongs to a study of shared clonotypes between healthy human individuals. Study background: Each donor's CD4 naive and CD4 memory cells filled three plates apiece, CD8 naive two, and CD8 memory one.

The CDR3 is made up of 15 amino acids. Study-wide points: Naive subsets generally exceeded memory subsets in estimated richness.

The source of this sequence is a man aged 18-30 years in good health. The chain recombines TRBV21-1 with TRBJ2-1; TRBD2 reflects the table's D call only, with no check against the DNA. TRBV21-1 is recorded as a pseudogene. Sequencing used naive CD8+ T cells sorted from blood. CDR3 DNA sequence: TGTGCCAGCAGCAAGGGGAGGGGCTCCTACAATGAGCAGTTCTTC. Its protein product is CASSKGRGSYNEQFF.